Below, 28 T cell receptor beta chains from the same sample are listed, as sequenced in a study of preoperative IRX-2 immunotherapy in early breast cancer. Produced via immunoSEQ multiplex PCR; TCRdb's table is partial and in-frame only. The sample lists almost 35,000 clones, about 95% seen once, with around 6.6% in the top ten. Treatment in this sample: preoperative locoregional IRX-2 cytokine immunotherapy. This material was obtained from a patient treated with IRX-2 immunotherapy. These receptors were taken from a human donor with breast cancer.

CDR3 protein: CASSPTTMWGYTF. The CDR3 nucleotides read TGTGCCAGTAGTCCCACAACGATGTGGGGCTACACCTTC. The gene calls are TRBV19 and TRBJ1-2; D uncertain. V was clipped by 5 bases and J by 8 bases, with 15 bases between them. The CDR3 consists of 13 residues. CDR1 is LNHDA, CDR2 SQIVND, per germline (reference sequence).

This clone has a single count. Since the CDR3 does not end with the conserved phenylalanine or tryptophan, this likely comes from a read error. The V gene is TRBV6-6, the J gene TRBJ1-2, with D unclear. The V gene's germline CDR1 is MNHNY and CDR2 SVGAGI (reference sequence). The V gene lost 5 bases and the J gene lost 0 bases, with 1 base spanning the gap. The CDR3 contains 11 residues. Written as DNA, the CDR3 is TGTGCCAGCAGTCCTAACTATGGCTACACCCTC. Translated: CASSPNYGYTL.

As concerns this clone: At the DNA level, this CDR3 is encoded by other sequences in the same sample as well. The chain uses TRBV27 and TRBJ1-5; D is unclear. V lost 2 bases and J lost 4, with 3 bases in between. Germline V gene lookup returns CDR1 MNHEY and CDR2 SMNVEV (reference sequence). The CDR3 sequence is 12 residues long. Here the CDR3 reads CASSLPNQPQHF. DNA for the CDR3: TGTGCCAGCAGTTTACCTAATCAGCCCCAGCATTTT.

This clone was picked up one time. This chain connects TRBV6-1 to TRBJ2-7; TRBD2 aligns across 7 bases. V dropped 6 bases and J dropped 3; count of bases not matched to a gene: 8. From germline, CDR1 is MNHNS and CDR2 SASEGT. The CDR3 covers 14 residues. CDR3 loop: CASSRGASGYEQYF. CDR3 DNA: TGTGCCAGCAGCCGGGGAGCTAGCGGCTACGAGCAGTACTTC.

CDR3 sequence reads: CASSTPGKYEQYF. CDR3 DNA: TGTGCCAGCAGTACACCCGGGAAGTACGAGCAGTACTTC. V gene TRBV27 combines with J gene TRBJ2-7; weak D call: TRBD2 (5 bases). Between the trimmed V and J ends, which lost 5 bases and 4 bases, there was a span of 12 bases. The CDR3 is made up of 13 amino acids. Germline-derived CDR1 and CDR2 are MNHEY and SMNVEV (reference sequence).

The chain is built from TRBV7-8 and TRBJ1-5; D unclear. This CDR3 spans 19 amino acids. The V gene's germline CDR1 is SGHVS and CDR2 FQNEAQ. Trimming cost V 1 base and J 0 bases, with 19 bases left between them. CDR3 loop: CASSLGLGLSPDSNQPQHF. As DNA, the CDR3 is TGTGCCAGCAGCTTAGGCTTAGGGTTATCCCCCGATAGCAATCAGCCCCAGCATTTT.

The V and J genes are TRBV29-1 and TRBJ1-1; TRBD1 might be the D (5 bases). V dropped 4 bases and J dropped 0 bases, with 12 bases sitting between them. CDR3 length equals 14 residues. Germline lookup yields CDR1 SQVTM and CDR2 ANQGSEA. The CDR3 nucleotides read TGCAGCGTTGCCCGCCAGGGCTTGAACACTGAAGCTTTCTTT. This sequence encodes CSVARQGLNTEAFF.

This clone occurred once. The chain uses TRBV30 and TRBJ1-5; 9 bases map to TRBD1. This CDR3 is 19 amino acids long. The V gene's germline CDR1 is GTSNPN and CDR2 SVGIG (reference sequence). Trimming removed 0 bases from V and 4 bases from J; junction bases left unmatched: 16. The CDR3 coding sequence is TGTGCCTGGAGTGTAAGGCTGAGACAGGGGGGCCCTCGGAATCAGCCCCAGCATTTT. The encoded protein is CAWSVRLRQGGPRNQPQHF.

This clone was seen just once. The chain carries TRBV4-2 and TRBJ2-3, with 9 bases lining up with TRBD2. The CDR3 length is 16 residues. V was clipped by 2 bases and J by 3 bases; unmatched bases: 6. CDR1 and CDR2 (germline): LGHNA, YNFKEQ. The CDR3 reads CASSQLLAGGTDTQYF. In nucleotides, the CDR3 is TGTGCCAGCAGCCAACTACTAGCGGGCGGAACAGATACGCAGTATTTT.

The genes are TRBV10-3 and TRBJ2-7; 7 bases line up with TRBD1. The CDR3 covers 17 residues. Germline V gives CDR1 ENHRY, CDR2 SYGVKD. V shed 10 bases and J 2 bases; nucleotides not matched to a gene: 20. CDR3 DNA sequence: TGTGCCACAGGGGGACCGGGACAGCTAATTTTTACCTACGAGCAGTACTTC. Its protein is CATGGPGQLIFTYEQYF.

This clone appeared once. The V call is TRBV27, the J call TRBJ1-5, with D unresolved. The CDR3 totals 15 residues. Germline loops: CDR1 MNHEY, CDR2 SMNVEV (reference sequence). Trimming pared 2 bases from V and 7 bases from J, leaving 15 bases between. CDR3 region: CASSLVKAGGQPQHF. The CDR3 DNA reads as TGTGCCAGCAGTTTAGTGAAAGCAGGAGGGCAGCCCCAGCATTTT.

The chain carries TRBV5-4 and TRBJ2-2; possible D gene TRBD2, 6 bases. V lost 6 bases and J 7 bases, leaving 16 bases between the germline ends. The CDR3 extends over 14 amino acids. Looked up from germline, CDR1 is SGHNT and CDR2 is YYREEE (reference sequence). The CDR3, as DNA: TGTGCCAGCAAACGTCGGGGAGGAGTCGGGGAGCTGTTTTTT. Amino acid sequence: CASKRRGGVGELFF.

This sequence joins TRBV7-6 and TRBJ2-2; D not resolved. This CDR3 has 15 residues. The ends were cut back, 1 base at V and 0 bases at J, with 6 bases in the middle. The germline CDR1 and CDR2 sequences are SGHVS and FNYEAQ. In DNA form, the CDR3 reads TGTGCCAGCAGCTTAGTTCGGCCGAACACCGGGGAGCTGTTTTTT. Its translation: CASSLVRPNTGELFF.

The gene calls are TRBV18 and TRBJ2-7; perhaps TRBD1 as D (5 bases). With 6 bases removed from V and 2 bases from J, the gap between germline ends came to 20 bases. The CDR3 totals 16 residues. The V gene's germline CDR1 is KGHSH and CDR2 LQKENI. CDR3 region: CASSLTAGPNAYEQYF. Here the CDR3 DNA reads TGTGCCAGCTCCCTGACGGCAGGGCCAAACGCCTACGAGCAGTACTTC. The whole variable domain, filled in from reference TRBV18 and TRBJ2-7, reads NAGVMQNPRHLVRRRGQEARLRCSPMKGHSHVYWYRQLPEEGLKFMVYLQKENIIDESGMPKERFSAEFPKEGPSILRIQQVVRGDSAAYFCASSLTAGPNAYEQYFGPGTRLTVT.

The V gene is TRBV20-1, the J gene TRBJ2-7, with D unclear. This CDR3 is built from 10 residues. Deletions cut 2 bases from V and 7 bases from J, with 6 bases between. From germline, CDR1 is DFQATT and CDR2 SNEGSKA (reference sequence). The chain's CDR3 is CSARLGEQYF. CDR3 DNA sequence: TGCAGTGCTAGACTGGGAGAGCAGTACTTC.

The rearrangement uses TRBV29-1 and TRBJ2-1, with 11 bases aligning to TRBD2. The CDR3 is 13 residues long. After removal of 8 bases from V and 7 bases from J, the junction contained 7 bases not matched to a gene. The germline gives CDR1 SQVTM, CDR2 ANQGSEA. This chain's CDR3 is CSFPTSGRNEQFF. CDR3 nucleotides: TGCAGCTTTCCAACTAGCGGGAGAAATGAGCAGTTCTTC.

The chain couples TRBV5-4 to TRBJ2-3, with a tentative D call TRBD1 (5 bases). Germline CDR1 and CDR2: SGHNT and YYREEE (reference sequence). CDR3 size: 17 residues. Between the trimmed V and J ends, which lost 1 base and 0 bases, there was a span of 15 bases. This CDR3 reads CASSLLGIRGSTDTQYF. The CDR3 DNA sequence: TGTGCCAGCAGCTTGCTTGGGATAAGGGGTAGCACAGATACGCAGTATTTT.

The genes are TRBV7-9 and TRBJ2-5; the D is unclear. This CDR3 has 15 amino acids. Trimming shortened V by 0 bases and J by 4 bases, and 12 bases separated the two germline ends. From germline, CDR1 is SEHNR and CDR2 FQNEAQ (reference sequence). DNA of the CDR3: TGTGCCAGCAGCTTAGCACGGACGGTGGGAGAGACCCAGTACTTC. Amino acids: CASSLARTVGETQYF.

The V gene is TRBV5-1, the J gene TRBJ1-4; D is perhaps TRBD1 (5 bases). Looked up from germline, CDR1 is SGHRS and CDR2 is YFSETQ. The germline V and J ends were trimmed by 0 bases and 6 bases, with 18 bases remaining between them. This CDR3 has 17 residues. The CDR3 protein is CASSLGRQPGGYEKLFF. CDR3 coding DNA: TGCGCCAGCAGCTTGGGCCGACAGCCTGGCGGGTATGAAAAACTGTTTTTT. Filled out from reference TRBV5-1 and TRBJ1-4, the complete variable domain reads KAGVTQTPRYLIKTRGQQVTLSCSPISGHRSVSWYQQTPGQGLQFLFEYFSETQRNKGNFPGRFSGRQFSNSRSEMNVSTLELGDSALYLCASSLGRQPGGYEKLFFGSGTQLSVL.

The rearrangement uses TRBV7-2 and TRBJ2-5; 9 nucleotides match TRBD2. Germline CDR1 reads SGHTA; CDR2 reads FQGNSA. This CDR3 spans 15 amino acids. V lost 1 base, J lost 2 bases, and 2 bases stayed unmatched. CDR3 in amino acids: CASSLGGLAQETQYF. Written as DNA, the CDR3 is TGTGCCAGCAGCTTAGGTGGACTAGCGCAAGAGACCCAGTACTTC.

The CDR3 sequence is CASSQGVGGNNSPLHF. For the CDR3, the DNA is TGTGCCAGCAGCCAGGGGGTAGGGGGGAATAATTCACCCCTCCACTTT. The genes are TRBV9 and TRBJ1-6, with TRBD1 matching 7 bases. The CDR3 has 16 amino acids. The junction had 9 bases not matched to a gene; V was cut back by 4 bases and J by 5 bases. Germline V CDR1 and CDR2: SGDLS, YYNGEE.

J is TRBJ1-1 and V is TRBV6-5; D perhaps matches TRBD1 (5 bases). Per germline, CDR1 MNHEY and CDR2 SVGAGI. Trimming stripped 10 bases from V and 8 bases from J, with 26 bases between. The CDR3 runs 15 residues. The CDR3: CATHVARRGWREAFF. Here the CDR3 DNA reads TGTGCCACCCATGTAGCGAGAAGGGGCTGGAGGGAAGCTTTCTTT.

This sequence joins TRBV6-7 and TRBJ1-1; no clear D. TRBV6-7 carries the ORF label, with uncertain function. Trimming removed 3 bases at V and 3 bases at J, with 14 bases between. The CDR3 sequence is 15 residues long. Written as DNA, the CDR3 is TGTGCCAGCAGTTATGTTCGGGAAGGTCACACTGAAGCTTTCTTT. It translates to CASSYVREGHTEAFF.

This CDR3 reads CSVNRGYGYTF. CDR3 coding DNA: TGCAGCGTTAACAGGGGATATGGCTACACCTTC. The chain couples TRBV29-1 to TRBJ1-2; TRBD1 matches 7 bases. CDR1 and CDR2 from the germline V gene are SQVTM and ANQGSEA. This CDR3 region has 11 residues. The junction had 2 bases not matched to a gene; V was cut back by 5 bases and J by 5 bases. Combining the CDR3 with reference TRBV29-1 and TRBJ1-2 gives the whole variable domain SAVISQKPSRDICQRGTSLTIQCQVDSQVTMMFWYRQQPGQSLTLIATANQGSEATYESGFVIDKFPISRPNLTFSTLTVSNMSPEDSSIYLCSVNRGYGYTFGSGTRLTVV.

The chain links TRBV12-5 to TRBJ2-1; 7 bases are a match to TRBD2. V dropped 1 base and J dropped 9; count of bases not matched to a gene: 3. CDR1 LGHNT and CDR2 FRNRAP come from the germline V gene. This CDR3 contains 13 residues. The CDR3: CASGLGRGGEQFF. The DNA for the CDR3 is TGTGCTAGTGGTTTGGGTCGCGGGGGTGAGCAGTTCTTC.

The gene calls are TRBV6-1 and TRBJ2-1; TRBD2 agrees at 8 bases. The CDR3 consists of 13 residues. V was pared by 6 bases and J by 2 bases, with 0 bases of the junction left unmatched. Germline V gives CDR1 MNHNS, CDR2 SASEGT. CDR3 DNA: TGTGCCAGCAGACTAGCGGCCTACAATGAGCAGTTCTTC. Translation: CASRLAAYNEQFF.

The chain is built from TRBV7-9 and TRBJ2-6, with D perhaps matching TRBD1 (5 bases). V lost 4 bases to trimming and J lost 2 bases, with 15 bases between them. The CDR3 covers 17 residues. Germline assignment: CDR1 SEHNR and CDR2 FQNEAQ (reference sequence). The CDR3 DNA reads as TGTGCCAGCAGCTCTGATACAGGTCGGACTGGGGCCAACGTCCTGACTTTC. This sequence encodes CASSSDTGRTGANVLTF.

J is TRBJ2-5 and V is TRBV7-9, with D tentatively TRBD2 (5 bases). This CDR3 is built from 14 residues. Trimming stripped 4 bases from V and 5 bases from J, with 14 bases between. The V gene's germline CDR1 is SEHNR and CDR2 FQNEAQ (reference sequence). CDR3 DNA: TGTGCCAGCAGCTCTCCTAGCAGTGGTGAGACCCAGTACTTC. It yields the protein CASSSPSSGETQYF.